The sequence of this T cell receptor (beta chain) was determined in a study of blood T cell repertoires in COVID-19. Study-wide context: Cohort 3 recovered donors had two negative PCRs, clearance, or symptom resolution.

The CDR3 loop spans 17 amino acids. V dropped 4 bases and J dropped 0 bases, with 14 bases sitting between them. Germline CDR1 SGHDT, CDR2 YYEEEE. The protocol was immunoSEQ multiplex PCR, while the TCRdb copy is restricted to in-frame clones and leaves out a portion. The sample has about 190,000 clones, about 86% seen once. The clonotype was recovered from a woman in her 40s in a cohort exposed to, infected with or recovered from COVID-19 (not recorded which). The sample taken for sequencing was PBMCs or T cells enriched from blood (not recorded which). The chain couples TRBV5-6 to TRBJ2-6; no definite D call. Here the CDR3 reads CASSNWWARSGANVLTF. The CDR3, as DNA: TGTGCCAGCAGCAACTGGTGGGCTCGCTCTGGGGCCAACGTCCTGACTTTC.